This is a list of T cell receptor beta chains from one sample in a study of response to subunit inactivated influenza vaccine. TCRdb processed the RT-PCR reads anew with MiXCR; each CDR3 protein has one entry. The top ten clones hold about 9.9% of a sample with 650,000 to 700,000 distinct CDR3 sequences, 15% to 18% of them seen once. The sequencing here drew on PBMCs from blood, taken 11 to 12 days after vaccination. These receptors came from a man between 50 and 59 years old who received an inactivated influenza vaccine. The CDR3 runs from the conserved cysteine through the conserved F or W. A D gene is named only where the DNA matches it firmly. Size is omitted from some rows. Given values are once, few, many or a class for expanded clones.

J gene,D gene,V gene,clone size,CDR3 protein,CDR3 DNA
TRBJ2-1,NA,TRBV3-1,NA,CASNSGAGNEQFF,TGTGCCAGCAACAGCGGCGCGGGGAATGAGCAGTTCTTC
TRBJ2-7,TRBD1,TRBV20-1,NA,CSAGQGDRPYEQYF,TGCAGTGCTGGCCAGGGGGACAGACCCTACGAGCAGTACTTC
TRBJ2-4,TRBD1,TRBV11-1,NA,CASSPKRRDRGFIAKNIQYF,TGTGCCAGCAGCCCTAAACGCCGGGACAGGGGCTTTATAGCCAAAAACATTCAGTACTTC
TRBJ2-3,NA,TRBV6-2/TRBV6-3,NA,CASRTGSPDTQYF,TGTGCCAGCAGGACGGGGTCCCCTGATACGCAGTATTTT
TRBJ1-5,NA,TRBV10-3,NA,CAISESRDQPQHF,TGTGCCATCAGTGAGTCTAGGGATCAGCCCCAGCATTTT
TRBJ1-5,NA,TRBV19,NA,CASSPYRSRYPNQPQHF,TGTGCCAGTAGTCCATATCGGTCCCGATATCCCAATCAGCCCCAGCATTTT
TRBJ2-3,TRBD2,TRBV5-1,few,CASSLSTSGATDTQYF,TGCGCCAGCAGCTTGAGTACTAGCGGGGCTACAGATACGCAGTATTTT
TRBJ1-2,NA,TRBV4-3,NA,CASSQELVGPLYGYTF,TGCGCCAGCAGCCAAGAACTGGTGGGGCCCCTCTATGGCTACACCTTC
TRBJ1-2,NA,TRBV7-8,few,CASSLARQDYGYTF,TGTGCCAGCAGCTTAGCGAGACAGGACTATGGCTACACCTTC
TRBJ2-7,NA,TRBV7-9,few,CASSPSAREQYF,TGTGCCAGCAGCCCAAGTGCTCGCGAGCAGTACTTC
TRBJ1-6,NA,TRBV20-1,few,CSAPARGSYNSPLHF,TGCAGTGCTCCCGCCCGGGGCTCCTATAATTCACCCCTCCACTTT
TRBJ1-1,TRBD1,TRBV29-1,once,CSAQTGLETEAFF,TGCAGCGCGCAGACAGGGCTGGAGACTGAAGCTTTCTTT
TRBJ2-1,NA,TRBV3-1,NA,CASSSDIWNEQFF,TGTGCCAGCAGCTCAGATATCTGGAATGAGCAGTTCTTC
TRBJ2-3,NA,TRBV7-2,many,CASSLAQGTDTQYF,TGTGCCAGCAGCTTAGCACAGGGTACAGATACGCAGTATTTT
TRBJ1-3,NA,TRBV29-1,few,CSVTGGITGNTIYF,TGCAGCGTTACGGGGGGCATCACTGGAAACACCATATATTTT
TRBJ2-1,NA,TRBV28,few,CASTRGLAVSYNEQFF,TGTGCCAGCACTCGGGGGCTAGCGGTTTCCTACAATGAGCAGTTCTTC
TRBJ2-3,TRBD2,TRBV12-3/TRBV12-4,few,CASKATRRGGPSDTQYF,TGTGCCAGCAAAGCAACTCGGCGGGGGGGCCCTTCAGATACGCAGTATTTT
TRBJ2-1,NA,TRBV6-2/TRBV6-3,NA,CASSLAPPVFDEQFF,TGTGCCAGCAGCCTCGCCCCGCCGGTTTTCGATGAGCAGTTCTTC
TRBJ2-7,NA,TRBV11-2,NA,CASSLVGGIGYEQYF,TGTGCCAGCAGCTTAGTTGGCGGGATCGGTTACGAGCAGTACTTC
TRBJ2-7,NA,TRBV10-1,NA,CASSDPTGEQYF,TGCGCCAGCAGTGACCCCACGGGGGAGCAGTACTTC
TRBJ2-1,TRBD1,TRBV12-3/TRBV12-4,NA,CASSRDRGRTLYNEQFF,TGTGCCAGCAGTCGGGACAGGGGCCGGACCCTCTACAATGAGCAGTTCTTC
TRBJ2-6,NA,TRBV24-1,NA,CATSDSRDTGSGANVLTF,TGTGCCACCAGTGACTCCCGGGACACCGGCTCTGGGGCCAACGTCCTGACTTTC
TRBJ2-5,NA,TRBV7-9,NA,CASSLDSNQETQYF,TGTGCCAGCAGCTTGGACAGTAACCAAGAGACCCAGTACTTC
TRBJ1-3,NA,TRBV6-1,NA,CAIGASGNTIYF,TGTGCCATCGGTGCATCTGGAAACACCATATATTTT
TRBJ2-2,TRBD1,TRBV18,NA,CASSPLAGQGAAGELFF,TGTGCCAGCTCACCACTCGCCGGACAGGGGGCGGCCGGGGAGCTGTTTTTT
TRBJ2-4,NA,TRBV28,few,CASNFRGLAKNIQYF,TGTGCCAGCAATTTCAGGGGCCTGGCCAAAAACATTCAGTACTTC
TRBJ2-2,NA,TRBV6-2/TRBV6-3,NA,CASSYNGAANTGELFF,TGTGCCAGCAGTTACAATGGGGCAGCGAACACCGGGGAGCTGTTTTTT
TRBJ2-2,TRBD2,TRBV5-1,NA,CASSFGAGGHSGELFF,TGCGCCAGCAGCTTCGGAGCGGGGGGGCATTCCGGGGAGCTGTTTTTT
TRBJ2-1,NA,TRBV7-9,few,CASSLATPGLGNEQFF,TGTGCCAGCAGCTTAGCAACACCGGGTCTCGGGAATGAGCAGTTCTTC
TRBJ2-1,TRBD2,TRBV25-1,NA,CASSRWTSGFNEQFF,TGTGCCAGCAGTAGGTGGACTAGCGGGTTTAATGAGCAGTTCTTC
TRBJ2-3,TRBD2,TRBV20-1,few,CSAPGSGGTDTQYF,TGCAGTGCTCCTGGTAGCGGGGGCACAGATACGCAGTATTTT
TRBJ2-7,TRBD1,TRBV4-2,NA,CASSQDRGGTYEQYF,TGTGCCAGCAGCCAGGACAGGGGTGGGACCTACGAGCAGTACTTC
TRBJ1-6,NA,TRBV7-2,NA,CASTVPNGNSPLHF,TGTGCCAGCACCGTGCCGAACGGTAATTCACCCCTCCACTTT
TRBJ1-1,NA,TRBV6-1,NA,CATLWSQTNTEAFF,TGTGCCACCCTTTGGTCACAAACGAACACTGAAGCTTTCTTT
TRBJ2-3,TRBD2,TRBV29-1,NA,CSVEDRVAGATDMQYF,TGCAGCGTTGAAGATCGTGTCGCGGGAGCCACAGATATGCAGTATTTT
TRBJ2-3,TRBD1,TRBV6-1,NA,CASKGQGLTDTQYF,TGTGCCAGCAAGGGACAGGGGTTAACAGATACGCAGTATTTT
TRBJ2-3,TRBD2,TRBV12-3/TRBV12-4,NA,CASRTSGISTDTQYF,TGTGCCAGCAGGACTAGCGGGATAAGCACAGATACGCAGTATTTT
TRBJ2-6,NA,TRBV3-1,NA,CASKQGVSGANVLTF,TGTGCCAGCAAACAGGGCGTCTCTGGGGCCAACGTCCTGACTTTC
TRBJ1-6,NA,TRBV5-1,few,CASSLVGQARSPLHF,TGCGCCAGCAGCTTGGTTGGCCAGGCACGGTCACCCCTCCACTTT
TRBJ1-1,TRBD1,TRBV5-1,NA,CASSVRGRGTEAFF,TGCGCCAGCAGCGTTAGGGGGCGAGGCACTGAAGCTTTCTTT
TRBJ2-1,NA,TRBV9,NA,CASSVVQSSYNEQFF,TGTGCCAGCAGCGTAGTACAGAGCTCCTACAATGAGCAGTTCTTC
TRBJ1-1,NA,TRBV11-2,many,CASSARYTEAFF,TGTGCCAGCAGTGCGCGGTACACTGAAGCTTTCTTT
TRBJ2-5,NA,TRBV20-1,few,CSARMGRQETQYF,TGCAGTGCTAGAATGGGGCGTCAAGAGACCCAGTACTTC
TRBJ1-4,NA,TRBV25-1,NA,CASSEFEFNEKLFF,TGTGCCAGCAGTGAATTTGAGTTTAATGAAAAACTGTTTTTT
TRBJ2-7,NA,TRBV6-1,NA,CASSPGRTSRRYEQYF,TGTGCCAGCAGCCCTGGCCGAACTAGCAGACGCTACGAGCAGTACTTC
TRBJ1-5,NA,TRBV15,NA,CATSDRPDNYVEPQHF,TGTGCCACCAGCGACCGGCCGGACAACTACGTCGAGCCCCAGCATTTT
TRBJ2-7,TRBD2,TRBV6-5,NA,CASSLTSGSFYEQYF,TGTGCCAGCAGTTTGACTAGCGGGTCATTCTACGAGCAGTACTTC
TRBJ2-7,NA,TRBV7-2,NA,CASSITTGVYEQYF,TGTGCCAGCAGTATTACTACGGGAGTCTACGAGCAGTACTTC
TRBJ2-7,NA,TRBV7-2,few,CASSTITGALREQYF,TGTGCCAGCAGCACAATAACCGGGGCCCTTAGGGAGCAGTACTTC
TRBJ2-1,TRBD1,TRBV6-2/TRBV6-3,NA,CASSYSLVDRQNEQFF,TGTGCCAGCAGTTACAGTCTCGTGGACAGGCAAAATGAGCAGTTCTTC
TRBJ2-3,NA,TRBV20-1,NA,CSAAPPPRGNADTQYF,TGCAGTGCTGCCCCCCCACCTCGGGGAAATGCAGATACGCAGTATTTT
TRBJ2-1,NA,TRBV12-3/TRBV12-4,few,CASSDGSSRAYNEQFF,TGTGCCAGCAGTGACGGGAGTAGCAGGGCCTACAATGAGCAGTTCTTC
TRBJ2-3,TRBD2,TRBV7-2,few,CASSLERGAYTDTQYF,TGTGCCAGCAGCTTAGAGCGGGGGGCCTACACAGATACGCAGTATTTT
TRBJ1-1,NA,TRBV20-1,few,CSARDLKGNTEAFF,TGCAGTGCTAGAGATCTTAAAGGGAACACTGAAGCTTTCTTT
TRBJ1-6,TRBD1,TRBV4-3,NA,CASSQDAGGYSPLHF,TGCGCCAGCAGCCAAGATGCAGGGGGGTATTCACCCCTCCACTTT